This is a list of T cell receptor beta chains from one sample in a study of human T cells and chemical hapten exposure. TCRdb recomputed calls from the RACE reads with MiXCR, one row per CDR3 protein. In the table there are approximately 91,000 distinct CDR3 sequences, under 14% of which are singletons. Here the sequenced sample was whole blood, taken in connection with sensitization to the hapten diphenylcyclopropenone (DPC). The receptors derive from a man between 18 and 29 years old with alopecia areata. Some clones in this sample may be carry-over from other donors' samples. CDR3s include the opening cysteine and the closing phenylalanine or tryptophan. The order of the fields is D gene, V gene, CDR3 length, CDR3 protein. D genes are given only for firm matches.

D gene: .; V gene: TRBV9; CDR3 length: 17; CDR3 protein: CASSESVSRVSTDTQYF
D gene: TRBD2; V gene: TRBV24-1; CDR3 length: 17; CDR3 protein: CATSDLILAGGLDTQYF
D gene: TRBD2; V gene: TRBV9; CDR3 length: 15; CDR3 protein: CASSVEGSGGGELFF
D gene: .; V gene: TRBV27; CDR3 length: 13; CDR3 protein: CASSLRVSYGYTF
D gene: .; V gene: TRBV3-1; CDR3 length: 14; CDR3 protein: CASSQRTDNQPQHF
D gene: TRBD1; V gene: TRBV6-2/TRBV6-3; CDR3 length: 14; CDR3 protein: CASAKGQACNEQFF
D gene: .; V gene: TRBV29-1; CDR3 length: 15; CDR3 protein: CSVEKFQAYTDTQYF
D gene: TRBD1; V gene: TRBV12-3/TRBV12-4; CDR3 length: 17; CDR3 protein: CASSSPGTVSRNTEAFF
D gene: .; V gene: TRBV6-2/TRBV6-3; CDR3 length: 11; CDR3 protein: CASSSAAIQYF
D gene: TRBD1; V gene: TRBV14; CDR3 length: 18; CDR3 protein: CASSQLRTGEDPNEKLFF
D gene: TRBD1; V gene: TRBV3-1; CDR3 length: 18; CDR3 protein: CASSQDFPSEQGAQPQHF
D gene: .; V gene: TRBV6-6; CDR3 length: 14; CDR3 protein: CASRQGSRNQPQHF
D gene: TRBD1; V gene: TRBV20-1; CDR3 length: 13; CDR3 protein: CSAKTGMSYEQYF
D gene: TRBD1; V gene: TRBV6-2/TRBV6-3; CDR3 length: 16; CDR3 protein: CASSSKPTGHNQPQHF
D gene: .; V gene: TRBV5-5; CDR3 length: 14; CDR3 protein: CASSRAGSLETQYF
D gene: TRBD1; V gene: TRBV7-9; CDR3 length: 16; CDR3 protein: CASSLVWGDRDNEQFF
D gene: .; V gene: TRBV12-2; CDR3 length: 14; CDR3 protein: CASRCPTGNYGYTF
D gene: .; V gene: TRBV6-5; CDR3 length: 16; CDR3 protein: CASSYLPEHVQETQYF
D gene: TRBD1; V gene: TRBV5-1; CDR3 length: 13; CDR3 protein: CASSFNRGRGAFF
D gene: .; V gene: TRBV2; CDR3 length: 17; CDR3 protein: CASSDRTAGASNQPQHF
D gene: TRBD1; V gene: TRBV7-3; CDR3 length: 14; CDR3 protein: CASSMDRMTDTQYF
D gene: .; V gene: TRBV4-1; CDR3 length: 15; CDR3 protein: CASSLTDPVNTEAFF
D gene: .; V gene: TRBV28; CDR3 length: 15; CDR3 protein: CASRGGGPSTDTQYF
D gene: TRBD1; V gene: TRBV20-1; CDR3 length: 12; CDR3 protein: CSALKQGNEQFF
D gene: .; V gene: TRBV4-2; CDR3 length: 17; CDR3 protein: CASSQRMGAGAAYEQYF
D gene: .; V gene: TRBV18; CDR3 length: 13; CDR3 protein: CASSPQGNSPLHF
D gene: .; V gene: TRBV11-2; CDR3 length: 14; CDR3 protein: CASSATGGATEAFF
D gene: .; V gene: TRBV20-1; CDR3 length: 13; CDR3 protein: CSASEEVYNEQFF
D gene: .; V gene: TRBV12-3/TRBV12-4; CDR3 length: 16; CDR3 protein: CASSLLGIIPNQPQHF
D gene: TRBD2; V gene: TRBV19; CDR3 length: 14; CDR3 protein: CASSIRGAYNEQFF
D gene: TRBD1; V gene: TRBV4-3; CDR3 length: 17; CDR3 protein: CASSQESRTGYTGELFF
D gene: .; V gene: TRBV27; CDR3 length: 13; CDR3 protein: CASSWAVSYEQYF
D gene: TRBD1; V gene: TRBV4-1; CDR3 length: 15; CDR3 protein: CASSQAGQISYEQYF
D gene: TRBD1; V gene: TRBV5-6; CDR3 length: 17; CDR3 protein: CASSLYRGRNSNQPQHF
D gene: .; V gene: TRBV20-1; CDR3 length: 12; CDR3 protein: CSARQGNQPQHF
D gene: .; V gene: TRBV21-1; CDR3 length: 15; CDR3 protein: CAGSKSTDHSYEQYF
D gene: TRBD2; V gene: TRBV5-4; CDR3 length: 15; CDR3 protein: CASSSWTGGPNEQYF